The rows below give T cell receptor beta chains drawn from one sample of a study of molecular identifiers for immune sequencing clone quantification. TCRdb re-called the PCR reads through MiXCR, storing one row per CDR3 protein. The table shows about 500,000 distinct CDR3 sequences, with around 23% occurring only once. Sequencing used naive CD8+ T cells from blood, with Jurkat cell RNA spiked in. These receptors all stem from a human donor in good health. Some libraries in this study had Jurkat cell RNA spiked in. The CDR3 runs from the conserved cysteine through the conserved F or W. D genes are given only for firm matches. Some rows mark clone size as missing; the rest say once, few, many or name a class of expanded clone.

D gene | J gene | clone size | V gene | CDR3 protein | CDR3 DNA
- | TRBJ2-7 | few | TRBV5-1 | CASSLANGNSYEQYF | TGCGCCAGCAGCTTGGCTAACGGAAACTCCTACGAGCAGTACTTC
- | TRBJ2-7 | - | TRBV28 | CDSSLKGGQTSYERYF | TGTGACAGCAGTTTGAAAGGGGGACAAACCTCCTACGAGCGGTACTTC
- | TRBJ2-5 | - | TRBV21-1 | CASSKGWQGGFQETQYF | TGTGCCAGCAGCAAAGGATGGCAGGGGGGGTTCCAAGAGACCCAGTACTTC
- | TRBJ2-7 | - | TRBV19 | CASSPGGLEQYF | TGTGCCAGTAGTCCGGGGGGCCTCGAGCAGTACTTC
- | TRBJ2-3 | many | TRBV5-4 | CASSYGWEPSTDTQYF | TGTGCCAGCAGCTACGGCTGGGAACCTAGCACAGATACGCAGTATTTT
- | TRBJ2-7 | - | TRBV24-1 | CATRRGPYEQYF | TGTGCCACCAGAAGAGGACCCTACGAGCAGTACTTC
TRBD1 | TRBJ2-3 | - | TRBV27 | CASSPETGSDLTDMQYF | TGTGCCAGCAGTCCCGAGACAGGGTCCGATCTGACAGATATGCAGTATTTT
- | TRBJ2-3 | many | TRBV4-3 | CASSWVLDSSTDTQYF | TGCGCCAGCAGTTGGGTGTTGGACAGTAGCACAGATACGCAGTATTTT
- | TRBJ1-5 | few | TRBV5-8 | CASSVTWASPRQPQHF | TGTGCCAGCAGCGTAACCTGGGCCTCGCCTCGGCAGCCCCAGCATTTT
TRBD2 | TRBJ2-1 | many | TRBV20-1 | CSARLPSGGTEQFF | TGCAGTGCCAGACTCCCTAGCGGGGGTACTGAGCAGTTCTTC
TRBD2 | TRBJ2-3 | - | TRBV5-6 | CASSSILAEDTDTQYF | TGTGCCAGCAGCTCTATTCTAGCGGAGGACACAGATACGCAGTATTTT
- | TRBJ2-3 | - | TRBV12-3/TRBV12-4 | CASSLVNTQYF | TGTGCCAGCAGTCTAGTCAATACGCAGTATTTT
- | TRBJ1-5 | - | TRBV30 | CAWSSDNNQPQHF | TGTGCCTGGAGTTCGGACAACAATCAGCCCCAGCATTTT
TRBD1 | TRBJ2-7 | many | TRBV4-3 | CASSQARDRAYEQYF | TGCGCCAGCAGCCAAGCCCGGGACAGGGCCTACGAGCAGTACTTC
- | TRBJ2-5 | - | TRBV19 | CASTRVPRETQYF | TGTGCCAGTACCAGAGTTCCTCGCGAGACCCAGTACTTC
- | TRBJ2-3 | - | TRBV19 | CASKAEDYSTDTQYF | TGTGCCAGTAAGGCGGAAGACTATAGCACAGATACGCAGTATTTT
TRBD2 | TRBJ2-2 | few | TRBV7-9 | CASSSLAGDPTYTGELFF | TGTGCCAGCAGCTCTCTAGCGGGGGACCCGACCTACACCGGGGAGCTGTTTTTT
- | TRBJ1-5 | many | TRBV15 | CATSSAPGHLGGHKRPQHF | TGTGCCACCAGCAGCGCCCCGGGCCACCTTGGCGGCCATAAGAGGCCCCAGCATTTT
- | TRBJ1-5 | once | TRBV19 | CASSISTRSNQPQHF | TGTGCCAGTAGTATCTCCACTCGAAGCAATCAGCCCCAGCATTTT
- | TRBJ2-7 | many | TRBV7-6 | CASSLLGPGYEQYF | TGTGCCAGCAGCTTACTGGGTCCTGGGTACGAGCAGTACTTC